Each of the 4 T cell receptor beta chains below was sequenced from the same sample in a study of T cells in localized non-small cell lung cancer. Repertoires were generated with immunoSEQ multiplex PCR, while TCRdb's copy carries only in-frame clones and drops some. The data hold about 1,200 clones, with about 20% observed a single time. The material was normal lung tissue next to the tumor, obtained before any cancer treatment. These receptors all come from a male donor at least 60 years old with stage III lung adenocarcinoma.

This clone is medium-sized in the sample. The chain combines TRBV6-8 with TRBJ1-2, with D possibly being TRBD1 (5 bases). The CDR3 totals 15 residues. Germline CDR1 reads MNHGY; CDR2 reads SAAAGT. The germline V and J ends were trimmed by 2 bases and 8 bases, with 18 bases remaining between them. This CDR3 is CASSYGDRRLVGYTF. The DNA for the CDR3 is TGTGCCAGCAGTTACGGGGACCGGCGGCTTGTCGGCTACACCTTC.

By proportion, this clone is medium-sized. The chain uses TRBV6-8 and TRBJ1-6; 8 bases line up with TRBD1. Trimming at V came to 3 bases and at J to 8 bases, leaving 6 bases not matched to a gene. Per the germline V gene, CDR1 is MNHGY and CDR2 is SAAAGT. The CDR3 has 15 residues. This CDR3 is CASSYTTGEDSPLHF. CDR3 coding DNA: TGTGCCAGCAGTTATACGACAGGGGAAGATTCACCCCTCCACTTT.

The table lists this clone with a few counts. This chain joins TRBV10-3 and TRBJ2-3; 8 nucleotides line up with TRBD2. Germline CDR1 ENHRY, CDR2 SYGVKD. V dropped 0 bases and J dropped 4; count of bases not matched to a gene: 3. The CDR3 sequence is 15 residues long. Here the CDR3 reads CAISESSGSADTQYF. The CDR3 DNA is TGTGCCATCAGTGAGTCGAGCGGGAGTGCAGATACGCAGTATTTT.

This clone is labeled as large (0.1 to 1%). Other DNA sequences of this sample code for an identical CDR3. V is TRBV11-3 and J is TRBJ1-1; D is uncertain. Germline V gene sequence: CDR1 SGHNT, CDR2 YENEEA. The CDR3 runs to 14 residues. Trimming removed 5 bases at V and 0 bases at J, with 10 bases between. CDR3 protein: CASSPHTMNTEAFF. The CDR3 DNA sequence: TGTGCCAGCAGCCCGCACACAATGAACACTGAAGCTTTCTTT. The variable domain in full, completed from reference TRBV11-3 and TRBJ1-1, reads EAGVVQSPRYKIIEKKQPVAFWCNPISGHNTLYWYLQNLGQGPELLIRYENEEAVDDSQLPKDRFSAERLKGVDSTLKIQPAELGDSAVYLCASSPHTMNTEAFFGQGTRLTVV.